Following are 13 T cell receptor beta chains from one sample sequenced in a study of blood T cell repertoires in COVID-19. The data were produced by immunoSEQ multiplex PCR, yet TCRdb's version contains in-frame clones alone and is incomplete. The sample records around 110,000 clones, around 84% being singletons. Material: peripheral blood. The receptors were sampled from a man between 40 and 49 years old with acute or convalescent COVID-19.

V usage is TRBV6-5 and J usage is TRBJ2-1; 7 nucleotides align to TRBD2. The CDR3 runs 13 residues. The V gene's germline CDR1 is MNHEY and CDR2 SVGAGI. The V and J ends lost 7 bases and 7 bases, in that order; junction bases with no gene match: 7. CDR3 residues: CASTPGGRNEQFF. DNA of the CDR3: TGTGCCAGCACGCCGGGAGGTAGGAATGAGCAGTTCTTC.

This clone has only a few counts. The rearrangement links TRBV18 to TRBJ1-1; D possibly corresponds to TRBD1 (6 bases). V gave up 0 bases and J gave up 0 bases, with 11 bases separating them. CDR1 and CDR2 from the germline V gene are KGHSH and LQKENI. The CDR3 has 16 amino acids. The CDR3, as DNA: TGTGCCAGCTCACCACCCCGGGACACCTTGAACACTGAAGCTTTCTTT. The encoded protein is CASSPPRDTLNTEAFF.

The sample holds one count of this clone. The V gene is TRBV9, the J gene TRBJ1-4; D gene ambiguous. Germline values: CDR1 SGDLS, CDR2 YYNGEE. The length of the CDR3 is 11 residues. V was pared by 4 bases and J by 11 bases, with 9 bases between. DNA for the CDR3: TGTGCCAGCAGCCAACCCGGGAAACTGTTTTTT. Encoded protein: CASSQPGKLFF.

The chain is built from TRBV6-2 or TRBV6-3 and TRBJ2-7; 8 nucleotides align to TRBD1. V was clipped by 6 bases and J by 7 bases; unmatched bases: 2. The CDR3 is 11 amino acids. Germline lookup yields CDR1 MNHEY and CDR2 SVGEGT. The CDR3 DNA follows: TGTGCCAGCAGCCACAGGGGGGAGCAGTACTTC. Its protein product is CASSHRGEQYF.

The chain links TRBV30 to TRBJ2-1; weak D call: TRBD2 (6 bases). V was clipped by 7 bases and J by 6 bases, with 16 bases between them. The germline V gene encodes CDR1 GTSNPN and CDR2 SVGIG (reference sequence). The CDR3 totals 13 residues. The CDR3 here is CASRREFGNEQFF. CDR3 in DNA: TGTGCCTCCCGACGGGAGTTTGGCAATGAGCAGTTCTTC. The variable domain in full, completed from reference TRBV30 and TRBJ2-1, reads SQTIHQWPATLVQPVGSPLSLECTVEGTSNPNLYWYRQAAGRGLQLLFYSVGIGQISSEVPQNLSASRPQDRQFILSSKKLLLSDSGFYLCASRREFGNEQFFGPGTRLTVL.

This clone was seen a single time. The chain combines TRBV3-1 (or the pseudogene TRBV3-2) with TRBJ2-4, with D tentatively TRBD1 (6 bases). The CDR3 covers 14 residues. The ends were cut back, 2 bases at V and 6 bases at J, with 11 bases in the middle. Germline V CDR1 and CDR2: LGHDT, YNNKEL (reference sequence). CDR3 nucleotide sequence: TGTGCCAGCAGCCAAAGGGGGTATGGAAACATTCAGTACTTC. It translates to CASSQRGYGNIQYF.

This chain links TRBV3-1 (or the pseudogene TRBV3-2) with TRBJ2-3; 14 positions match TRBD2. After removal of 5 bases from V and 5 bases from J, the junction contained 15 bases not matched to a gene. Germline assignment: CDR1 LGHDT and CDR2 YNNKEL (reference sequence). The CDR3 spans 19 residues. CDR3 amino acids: CASSAYRLAGGPLGDTQYF. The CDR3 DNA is TGTGCCAGCAGCGCATATAGACTAGCGGGAGGGCCTTTAGGAGATACGCAGTATTTT.

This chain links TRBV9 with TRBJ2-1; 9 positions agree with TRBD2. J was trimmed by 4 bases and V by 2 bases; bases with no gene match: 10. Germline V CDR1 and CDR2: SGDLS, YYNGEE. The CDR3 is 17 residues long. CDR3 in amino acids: CASSVLPTSGLYNEQFF. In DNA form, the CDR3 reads TGTGCCAGCAGCGTCCTTCCTACTAGCGGGCTTTACAATGAGCAGTTCTTC.

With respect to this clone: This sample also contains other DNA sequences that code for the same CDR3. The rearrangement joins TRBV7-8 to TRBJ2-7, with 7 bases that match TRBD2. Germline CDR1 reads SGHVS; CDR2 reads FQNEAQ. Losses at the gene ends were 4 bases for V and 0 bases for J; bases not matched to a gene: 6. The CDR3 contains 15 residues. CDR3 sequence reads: CASSSLAVSSYEQYF. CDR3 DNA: TGTGCCAGCAGCTCCCTAGCGGTGAGCTCCTACGAGCAGTACTTC.

The CDR3 protein is CASSFAGGPSGELFF. Written as DNA, the CDR3 is TGTGCCAGTAGTTTCGCGGGGGGGCCGTCCGGGGAGCTGTTTTTT. The chain carries TRBV19 and TRBJ2-2; 9 bases match TRBD2. This CDR3 contains 15 residues. V shed 5 bases, J shed 6 bases, and the junction held 7 bases outside the gene matches. Germline V gene sequence: CDR1 LNHDA, CDR2 SQIVND (reference sequence).

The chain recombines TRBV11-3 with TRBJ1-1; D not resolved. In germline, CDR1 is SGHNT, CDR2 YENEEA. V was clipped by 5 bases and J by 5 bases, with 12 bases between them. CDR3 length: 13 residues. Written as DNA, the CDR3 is TGTGCCAGCAGCCCCCCAGGTGGTACTGAAGCTTTCTTT. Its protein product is CASSPPGGTEAFF.

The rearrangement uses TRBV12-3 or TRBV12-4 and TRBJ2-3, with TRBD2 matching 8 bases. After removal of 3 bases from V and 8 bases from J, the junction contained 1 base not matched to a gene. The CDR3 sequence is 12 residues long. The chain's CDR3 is CASSFAGGTQYF. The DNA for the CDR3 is TGTGCCAGCAGTTTCGCGGGGGGTACGCAGTATTTT.

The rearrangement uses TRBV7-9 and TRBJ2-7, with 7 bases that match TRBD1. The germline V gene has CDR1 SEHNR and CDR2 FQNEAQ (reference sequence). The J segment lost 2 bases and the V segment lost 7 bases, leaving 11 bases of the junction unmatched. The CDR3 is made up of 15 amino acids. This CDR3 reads CASTKSGGYAYEQYF. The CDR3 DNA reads TGTGCCAGCACCAAATCAGGGGGTTACGCCTACGAGCAGTACTTC. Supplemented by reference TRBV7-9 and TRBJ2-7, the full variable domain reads DTGVSQNPRHKITKRGQNVTFRCDPISEHNRLYWYRQTLGQGPEFLTYFQNEAQLEKSRLLSDRFSAERPKGSFSTLEIQRTEQGDSAMYLCASTKSGGYAYEQYFGPGTRLTVT.